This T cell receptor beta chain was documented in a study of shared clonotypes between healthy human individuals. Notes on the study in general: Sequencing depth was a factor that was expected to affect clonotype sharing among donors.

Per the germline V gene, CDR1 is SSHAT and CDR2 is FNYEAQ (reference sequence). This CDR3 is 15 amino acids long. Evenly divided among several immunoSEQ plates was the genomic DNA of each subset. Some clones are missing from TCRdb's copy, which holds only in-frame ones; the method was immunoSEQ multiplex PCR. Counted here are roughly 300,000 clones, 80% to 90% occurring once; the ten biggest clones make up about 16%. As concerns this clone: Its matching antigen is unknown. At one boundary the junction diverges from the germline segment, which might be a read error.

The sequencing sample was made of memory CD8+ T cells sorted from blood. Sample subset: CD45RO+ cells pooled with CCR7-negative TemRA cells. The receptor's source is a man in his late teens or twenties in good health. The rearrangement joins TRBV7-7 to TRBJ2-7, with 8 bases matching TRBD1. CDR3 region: CASSSTGTGAYEQYF. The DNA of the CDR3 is TGTGCTAGCAGCTCAACCGGGACAGGAGCCTACGAGCAGTACTTC.